This T cell receptor beta chain was obtained from a study of blood T cells in healthy people across ages. Study conclusions and caveats: Age brought a roughly linear fall in TCR beta diversity measured per million T cells.

Together with a sample-barcoded 5' primer, a J-beta primer mix was included in a second PCR lasting roughly 6 to 12 cycles. TCRdb reprocessed the 5' RACE reads via MiXCR and lists one record per CDR3 protein. This sample has more than 900,000 distinct CDR3 sequences, with roughly 29% found just once. Those donating, healthy Caucasian individuals from Russia, were aged about 6 to 90. This clonotype was counted many times. What it binds is not known. The junction departs from the called germline gene at one end, perhaps through a read error. Separately, the same data were catalogued under a study of T cells of mothers and their children. That work adds: Inherited differences only slightly affect thymic shaping of TCR recombination output.

The sequencing sample was made of blood. The receptor was isolated from a woman in her forties in good health.

The CDR3 loop is CASSLGTGRADTQYF. Written as DNA, the CDR3 is TGTGCTAGCAGCTTGGGGACAGGGAGGGCAGATACGCAGTATTTT. The chain couples TRBV7-7 to TRBJ2-3; 9 bases match TRBD1. This CDR3 spans 15 amino acids. Looked up from germline, CDR1 is SSHAT and CDR2 is FNYEAQ (reference sequence).